These T cell receptor beta chains were read from a single sample in a study of early T cells in non-severe SARS-CoV-2 infection. MiXCR, applied by TCRdb to the 5' RACE reads, yields one record per CDR3 protein. This table has 50,000 to 65,000 distinct CDR3 sequences, around 10% appearing once. Sequences were obtained from whole blood. These TCRs come from an adult who was a healthcare worker with PCR-confirmed SARS-CoV-2 infection or an uninfected control (not recorded which). Each CDR3 is given with its conserved first and last residue. A D gene is named only where the DNA matches it firmly. The size field is filled for only some rows; it gives once, few, many or a size class.

many 15 NA TRBJ1-1 TRBV6-6 CASSLPGVSHTEAFF TGTGCCAGCAGTCTCCCAGGGGTTTCTCACACTGAAGCTTTCTTT
many 15 NA TRBJ1-2 TRBV6-5 CASSYKLGDNYGYTF TGTGCCAGCAGTTACAAATTGGGTGATAACTATGGCTACACCTTC
many 18 TRBD2 TRBJ2-3 TRBV7-2 CASNTGLAAGLGTDTQYF TGTGCCAGCAACACGGGACTAGCGGCGGGGCTAGGCACAGATACGCAGTATTTT
many 14 NA TRBJ2-7 TRBV6-2/TRBV6-3 CASAWTATTYEQYF TGTGCCAGCGCTTGGACAGCTACAACCTACGAGCAGTACTTC
NA 15 NA TRBJ2-3 TRBV4-3 CASSQDGISTDTQYF TGCGCCAGCAGCCAAGATGGGATTAGCACAGATACGCAGTATTTT
NA 15 TRBD2 TRBJ2-7 TRBV20-1 CSARVSGTSGYEQYF TGCAGTGCTAGAGTCTCCGGGACTAGCGGCTACGAGCAGTACTTC
NA 14 NA TRBJ2-7 TRBV19 CASSTVHPTYEQYF TGTGCCAGTAGTACAGTCCACCCCACCTACGAGCAGTACTTC
many 13 TRBD2 TRBJ2-1 TRBV28 CAWGRADYNEQFF TGTGCCTGGGGGAGGGCCGACTACAATGAGCAGTTCTTC
many 17 TRBD1 TRBJ2-4 TRBV15 CATSRKSGGGSKNIQYF TGTGCCACCAGCAGAAAATCAGGGGGCGGTTCTAAAAACATTCAGTACTTC
few 13 NA TRBJ2-1 TRBV6-6 CASSYRGGMEQFF TGTGCCAGCAGTTATCGGGGTGGAATGGAGCAGTTCTTC
many 15 NA TRBJ2-7 TRBV9 CASSGGTSGRDEQYF TGTGCCAGCAGCGGGGGGACCTCGGGTCGCGACGAGCAGTACTTC
few 14 TRBD2 TRBJ2-3 TRBV29-1 CSGTSAGVTDTQYF TGCAGCGGGACTAGCGCGGGAGTCACAGATACGCAGTATTTT
many 11 NA TRBJ1-1 TRBV2 CASSVRVVAFF TGTGCCAGCAGTGTCCGGGTAGTAGCTTTCTTT
few 14 NA TRBJ1-1 TRBV7-2 CASSLQGSNTEAFF TGTGCCAGCAGCTTACAGGGTAGTAACACTGAAGCTTTCTTT
NA 15 TRBD2 TRBJ2-7 TRBV28 CASSQTSGGSYEQYF TGTGCCAGCAGCCAGACTAGCGGCGGTTCCTACGAGCAGTACTTC
many 15 TRBD1 TRBJ1-5 TRBV12-3/TRBV12-4 CASSFGTGGNQPQHF TGTGCCAGCAGTTTCGGGACAGGGGGCAATCAGCCCCAGCATTTT
NA 11 NA TRBJ1-1 TRBV7-9 CASSWGTEAFF TGTGCCAGCAGCTGGGGGACTGAAGCTTTCTTT
few 13 NA TRBJ2-5 TRBV24-1 CATGLGIQETQYF TGTGCCACCGGGTTGGGGATCCAAGAGACCCAGTACTTC
few 16 NA TRBJ1-1 TRBV20-1 CSPQRPGRGMNTEAFF TGCAGTCCGCAGAGACCAGGGAGAGGTATGAACACTGAAGCTTTCTTT
NA 15 TRBD2 TRBJ2-7 TRBV12-3/TRBV12-4 CASSPETSGSYEQYF TGTGCCAGCAGTCCAGAAACTAGCGGGAGCTACGAGCAGTACTTC
NA 11 NA TRBJ1-1 TRBV29-1 CSVGQRTEAFF TGCAGCGTTGGACAGCGCACTGAAGCTTTCTTT
few 13 NA TRBJ2-7 TRBV7-2 CASSLESSYEQYF TGTGCCAGCAGCTTAGAGTCCTCCTACGAGCAGTACTTC
many 16 TRBD2 TRBJ2-3 TRBV28 CASSLWSGRSTDTQYF TGTGCCAGCAGTTTATGGTCCGGGAGGAGCACAGATACGCAGTATTTT
NA 11 NA TRBJ2-5 TRBV29-1 CSVEEGETQYF TGCAGCGTTGAAGAAGGGGAGACCCAGTACTTC
few 12 NA TRBJ2-7 TRBV11-2 CASSLDLYEQYF TGTGCCAGCAGCTTAGATCTCTACGAGCAGTACTTC
many 15 NA TRBJ2-6 TRBV28 CASSSRVGSYNVLTF TGTGCCAGCAGTTCCCGTGTGGGCTCATACAACGTCCTGACTTTC
many 15 TRBD2 TRBJ2-5 TRBV20-1 CSAYSTSGSQETQYF TGCAGTGCCTATTCGACTAGCGGGAGCCAAGAGACCCAGTACTTC
many 14 TRBD1 TRBJ2-7 TRBV6-6 CASSSRDRASEQYF TGTGCCAGCAGTTCCCGGGACAGGGCGTCTGAGCAGTACTTC
NA 15 NA TRBJ2-3 TRBV28 CASSLSGGSTDTQYF TGTGCCAGCAGTTTATCGGGCGGGAGCACAGATACGCAGTATTTT
many 15 NA TRBJ2-3 TRBV27 CASSLGSLYTDTQYF TGTGCCAGCTCCTTGGGGTCCCTGTACACAGATACGCAGTATTTT
many 16 NA TRBJ2-1 TRBV12-5 CASRDAGLLFSDEQFF TGTGCTAGCAGAGACGCGGGTTTGCTATTTTCGGATGAGCAGTTCTTC
NA 14 NA TRBJ2-4 TRBV15 CATSSGLAKNIQYF TGTGCCACCAGCAGTGGGTTAGCCAAAAACATTCAGTACTTC
NA 13 TRBD1 TRBJ2-7 TRBV29-1 CSVDGQGSYEQYF TGCAGCGTTGACGGACAGGGTTCCTACGAGCAGTACTTC
NA 15 NA TRBJ2-2 TRBV9 CASSPSGLGSEELFF TGTGCCAGCAGCCCTAGTGGGCTCGGGAGTGAGGAGCTGTTTTTT
few 14 TRBD1 TRBJ2-3 TRBV7-7 CASSPGGRTDTQYF TGTGCTAGCAGCCCAGGGGGACGCACAGATACGCAGTATTTT
NA 11 NA TRBJ2-3 TRBV29-1 CSVAGTDTQYF TGCAGCGTTGCTGGGACAGATACGCAGTATTTT
many 15 NA TRBJ1-5 TRBV20-1 CSAKSVESANQPQHF TGCAGTGCTAAGTCGGTTGAGAGCGCCAATCAGCCCCAGCATTTT
few 15 NA TRBJ1-3 TRBV9 CASSRSDHSGNTIYF TGTGCCAGCAGCCGTAGTGACCACTCTGGAAACACCATATATTTT
many 14 TRBD1 TRBJ1-2 TRBV24-1 CATSDRGQGNGYTF TGTGCCACCAGTGACAGGGGACAGGGGAATGGCTACACCTTC
many 16 TRBD1 TRBJ1-5 TRBV28 CASSFLDRAGNQPQHF TGTGCCAGCAGTTTTCTGGACAGGGCTGGCAATCAGCCCCAGCATTTT
many 20 TRBD2 TRBJ2-1 TRBV7-2 CASSSSLGTSGSLSYNEQFF TGTGCCAGCAGCTCTAGCTTAGGGACTAGCGGGAGCCTCTCCTACAATGAGCAGTTCTTC
many 13 TRBD2 TRBJ2-5 TRBV11-2 CASSLESLAAQYF TGTGCCAGCAGCTTAGAGTCACTAGCGGCCCAGTACTTC
many 15 NA TRBJ2-5 TRBV11-2 CASSPQSWGRETQYF TGTGCCAGCAGCCCGCAGTCTTGGGGGAGGGAGACCCAGTACTTC
many 14 TRBD2 TRBJ2-7 TRBV6-5 CASSYSAGDYEQYF TGTGCCAGCAGTTACTCGGCGGGAGACTACGAGCAGTACTTC
NA 14 NA TRBJ2-2 TRBV27 CASTHFLETGELFF TGTGCCTCTACCCACTTCCTCGAGACCGGGGAGCTGTTTTTT
few 19 TRBD2 TRBJ2-1 TRBV20-1 CSARLPGPSGNDSYNEQFF TGCAGTGCTAGACTACCGGGGCCTAGCGGAAATGACTCCTACAATGAGCAGTTCTTC
many 12 NA TRBJ2-2 TRBV11-3 CASSSSTGELFF TGTGCCAGCAGCTCGTCAACCGGGGAGCTGTTTTTT
many 16 NA TRBJ1-6 TRBV5-1 CASSYTTRRDNSPLHF TGCGCCAGCAGCTATACCACAAGAAGAGATAATTCACCCCTCCACTTT
NA 13 NA TRBJ2-3 TRBV19 CASSMGRGDTQYF TGTGCCAGTAGTATGGGCCGAGGAGATACGCAGTATTTT
many 16 TRBD2 TRBJ2-3 TRBV11-2 CASSFAGLVTTDTQYF TGTGCCAGCAGCTTTGCGGGACTAGTAACTACAGATACGCAGTATTTT
few 11 NA TRBJ2-7 TRBV6-6 CASSQDLGQYF TGTGCCAGCAGCCAAGATTTAGGGCAGTACTTC
NA 12 NA TRBJ2-1 TRBV6-6 CASMGRMNEQFF TGTGCCAGCATGGGCCGCATGAATGAGCAGTTCTTC
NA 14 NA TRBJ1-1 TRBV18 CASSPKTENTEAFF TGTGCCAGCTCACCCAAGACAGAGAACACTGAAGCTTTCTTT
many 12 NA TRBJ2-7 TRBV12-3/TRBV12-4 CASSFGSYEQYF TGTGCCAGCAGTTTTGGGAGCTACGAGCAGTACTTC
many 16 TRBD1 TRBJ1-5 TRBV28 CASSLAGQGFNQPQHF TGTGCCAGCAGTTTAGCGGGACAGGGCTTCAATCAGCCCCAGCATTTT
many 15 TRBD2 TRBJ2-1 TRBV5-1 CASWSGRGSYNEQFF TGCGCCAGCTGGAGCGGGAGGGGTTCCTACAATGAGCAGTTCTTC
many 15 NA TRBJ2-7 TRBV27 CASSLSTLPSYEQYF TGTGCCAGCAGTTTATCAACCCTCCCCTCCTACGAGCAGTACTTC
many 12 NA TRBJ2-1 TRBV2 CASSLGDSEQFF TGTGCCAGCAGTCTCGGTGATAGTGAGCAGTTCTTC
many 15 TRBD1 TRBJ2-1 TRBV28 CASSSGTGDYNEQFF TGTGCCAGCAGTTCCGGGACAGGGGACTACAATGAGCAGTTCTTC
many 16 NA TRBJ1-4 TRBV5-1 CASSLGTRPTNEKLFF TGCGCCAGCAGCTTGGGAACACGTCCAACTAATGAAAAACTGTTTTTT